The rows below give T cell receptor beta chains drawn from one sample of a study of T cells of healthy individuals. TCRdb analysed the 5' RACE reads with MiXCR anew, one entry per CDR3 protein. The sample includes nearly 100,000 distinct CDR3 sequences, roughly a sixth of them seen just once. These receptors were collected from a human donor in good health. CDR3s include the opening cysteine and the closing phenylalanine or tryptophan. Fields, in order: CDR3 DNA, CDR3 protein, clone size, J gene, CDR3 length, D gene, V gene. The D gene is left open where the match is weak. Clone size is not always given. Where it is, it says once, few, many or a class for expanded clones.

cdr3_nt: TGCGCCAGCAGCCGTGACCTAGCGGGAGGGGTAAATGAGCAGTTCTTC
cdr3_aa: CASSRDLAGGVNEQFF
clone_size: NA
j_call: TRBJ2-1
cdr3_length: 16
d_call: TRBD2
v_call: TRBV5-1

cdr3_nt: TGTGCCAGCAGTCTGCCACCATCTAAAGAGCAGTACTTC
cdr3_aa: CASSLPPSKEQYF
clone_size: few
j_call: TRBJ2-7
cdr3_length: 13
d_call: NA
v_call: TRBV7-2

cdr3_nt: TGTGCCAGCAGTTTATCGGGACAGGGGGACGGAAAACTGTTTTTT
cdr3_aa: CASSLSGQGDGKLFF
clone_size: many
j_call: TRBJ1-4
cdr3_length: 15
d_call: TRBD1
v_call: TRBV12-3/TRBV12-4

cdr3_nt: TGTGCCAGCTCACTTAGCGGGAGGGCCACAGATACGCAGTATTTT
cdr3_aa: CASSLSGRATDTQYF
clone_size: NA
j_call: TRBJ2-3
cdr3_length: 15
d_call: TRBD2
v_call: TRBV18

cdr3_nt: TGTGCCAGCAGCTCCTTCGCGGGGACGCAGTATTTT
cdr3_aa: CASSSFAGTQYF
clone_size: few
j_call: TRBJ2-3
cdr3_length: 12
d_call: NA
v_call: TRBV6-2/TRBV6-3

cdr3_nt: TGCGCCAGCAGCGCCATGGAGGTTGGCAATCAGCCCCAGCATTTT
cdr3_aa: CASSAMEVGNQPQHF
clone_size: NA
j_call: TRBJ1-5
cdr3_length: 15
d_call: NA
v_call: TRBV4-1

cdr3_nt: TGTGCCAGCCAAGGGGAAAGTCGCAATCAGCCCCAGCATTTT
cdr3_aa: CASQGESRNQPQHF
clone_size: few
j_call: TRBJ1-5
cdr3_length: 14
d_call: NA
v_call: TRBV2

cdr3_nt: TGCAGTGCTCCTCGACAGGCAGAGACCCAGTACTTC
cdr3_aa: CSAPRQAETQYF
clone_size: NA
j_call: TRBJ2-5
cdr3_length: 12
d_call: NA
v_call: TRBV20-1

cdr3_nt: TGTGCCAGCAGCTTAACTTTCGACACTGAAGCTTTCTTT
cdr3_aa: CASSLTFDTEAFF
clone_size: many
j_call: TRBJ1-1
cdr3_length: 13
d_call: NA
v_call: TRBV7-3

cdr3_nt: TGTGCCAGCAGCGACAGTTCCTACCCCTACGAGCAGTACTTC
cdr3_aa: CASSDSSYPYEQYF
clone_size: NA
j_call: TRBJ2-7
cdr3_length: 14
d_call: NA
v_call: TRBV28

cdr3_nt: TGCACCGGCGGGGGGAGGGAGACCCAGTACTTC
cdr3_aa: CTGGGRETQYF
clone_size: many
j_call: TRBJ2-5
cdr3_length: 11
d_call: TRBD2
v_call: TRBV20-1

cdr3_nt: TGCAGTGCTAGAGATCGGGACACGCAATTCGAGCAGTACTTC
cdr3_aa: CSARDRDTQFEQYF
clone_size: many
j_call: TRBJ2-7
cdr3_length: 14
d_call: NA
v_call: TRBV20-1

cdr3_nt: TGTGCCACCAGTGATGGGGTCTTCTATGGCTACACCTTC
cdr3_aa: CATSDGVFYGYTF
clone_size: many
j_call: TRBJ1-2
cdr3_length: 13
d_call: NA
v_call: TRBV24-1

cdr3_nt: TGTGCCAGCAGCCAAGAGGGGACTAGCGGGAGCAATGAGCAGTTCTTC
cdr3_aa: CASSQEGTSGSNEQFF
clone_size: NA
j_call: TRBJ2-1
cdr3_length: 16
d_call: TRBD2
v_call: TRBV4-2

cdr3_nt: TGTGCCAGCAGCCAAGTTACGGGGCTAGCGGGGGAAACAGATACGCAGTATTTT
cdr3_aa: CASSQVTGLAGETDTQYF
clone_size: few
j_call: TRBJ2-3
cdr3_length: 18
d_call: TRBD2
v_call: TRBV4-2

cdr3_nt: TGCGCCAGCAGCTCGGACCTAACAGATACGCAGTATTTT
cdr3_aa: CASSSDLTDTQYF
clone_size: NA
j_call: TRBJ2-3
cdr3_length: 13
d_call: NA
v_call: TRBV5-1

cdr3_nt: TGTGCCAGCAGTTACTCGTACAGCTCCTACGAGCAGTACTTC
cdr3_aa: CASSYSYSSYEQYF
clone_size: NA
j_call: TRBJ2-7
cdr3_length: 14
d_call: NA
v_call: TRBV6-2/TRBV6-3

cdr3_nt: TGCAGTGCTAGACCCAGCACAGATACGCAGTATTTT
cdr3_aa: CSARPSTDTQYF
clone_size: NA
j_call: TRBJ2-3
cdr3_length: 12
d_call: NA
v_call: TRBV20-1

cdr3_nt: TGTGCCAGCAGATTGTGGGGGGCCGGTGAGCAGTTCTTC
cdr3_aa: CASRLWGAGEQFF
clone_size: NA
j_call: TRBJ2-1
cdr3_length: 13
d_call: NA
v_call: TRBV5-6

cdr3_nt: TGTGCCAGCAGTTTCGAATTGACCGACGGGGTGAAAGAGACCCAGTACTTC
cdr3_aa: CASSFELTDGVKETQYF
clone_size: few
j_call: TRBJ2-5
cdr3_length: 17
d_call: NA
v_call: TRBV28

cdr3_nt: TGTGCCAGCAGCCTGAGACAGGATTCTGAAGCTTTCTTT
cdr3_aa: CASSLRQDSEAFF
clone_size: many
j_call: TRBJ1-1
cdr3_length: 13
d_call: NA
v_call: TRBV12-3/TRBV12-4

cdr3_nt: TGCAGTGCTCAGGACCGCTCCTACGAGCAGTACTTC
cdr3_aa: CSAQDRSYEQYF
clone_size: NA
j_call: TRBJ2-7
cdr3_length: 12
d_call: NA
v_call: TRBV20-1

cdr3_nt: TGTGCCATCAGTGAGCAGGGAGGACAGTACGAGCAGTACTTC
cdr3_aa: CAISEQGGQYEQYF
clone_size: NA
j_call: TRBJ2-7
cdr3_length: 14
d_call: NA
v_call: TRBV10-3

cdr3_nt: TGTGCCAGCTCACAGGACAGCCACTCCCAGCCCCAGCATTTT
cdr3_aa: CASSQDSHSQPQHF
clone_size: many
j_call: TRBJ1-5
cdr3_length: 14
d_call: NA
v_call: TRBV18

cdr3_nt: TGTGCCAGCAGTTACGTCATAGCAGGACTAGCGGACTACGAGCAGTACTTC
cdr3_aa: CASSYVIAGLADYEQYF
clone_size: few
j_call: TRBJ2-7
cdr3_length: 17
d_call: TRBD2
v_call: TRBV6-2/TRBV6-3

cdr3_nt: TGCGCCAGCAGCCAAACAACTAGCGGGGGGGCGAATACGCAGTATTTT
cdr3_aa: CASSQTTSGGANTQYF
clone_size: few
j_call: TRBJ2-3
cdr3_length: 16
d_call: TRBD2
v_call: TRBV4-3

cdr3_nt: TGTGCCAGCAGACGAAACGAAGGGGCCAAAAACATTCAGTACTTC
cdr3_aa: CASRRNEGAKNIQYF
clone_size: many
j_call: TRBJ2-4
cdr3_length: 15
d_call: NA
v_call: TRBV12-3/TRBV12-4

cdr3_nt: TGTGCCAGCAAATGGATCACAGATACGCAGTATTTT
cdr3_aa: CASKWITDTQYF
clone_size: NA
j_call: TRBJ2-3
cdr3_length: 12
d_call: NA
v_call: TRBV9

cdr3_nt: TGTGCCAGCAGCTTGAGGACAGGGTGGACTGAAGCTTTCTTT
cdr3_aa: CASSLRTGWTEAFF
clone_size: NA
j_call: TRBJ1-1
cdr3_length: 14
d_call: TRBD1
v_call: TRBV5-5

cdr3_nt: TGTGCCAGCAGTGTCGTCAGATATGAAAAACTGTTTTTT
cdr3_aa: CASSVVRYEKLFF
clone_size: once
j_call: TRBJ1-4
cdr3_length: 13
d_call: NA
v_call: TRBV2

cdr3_nt: TGTGCCAGCAGTTTTTGGACAGGGGACACCGGGGAGCTGTTTTTT
cdr3_aa: CASSFWTGDTGELFF
clone_size: NA
j_call: TRBJ2-2
cdr3_length: 15
d_call: TRBD1
v_call: TRBV28

cdr3_nt: TGTGCCAGCAGCCGGACTAGCGGGGACGGAAACATTCAGTACTTC
cdr3_aa: CASSRTSGDGNIQYF
clone_size: NA
j_call: TRBJ2-4
cdr3_length: 15
d_call: TRBD2
v_call: TRBV11-2

cdr3_nt: TGCAGTGCTGGGCCACAGGGGTCAGAGACCCAGTACTTC
cdr3_aa: CSAGPQGSETQYF
clone_size: many
j_call: TRBJ2-5
cdr3_length: 13
d_call: TRBD1
v_call: TRBV20-1

cdr3_nt: TGCGCCAGCAGCTCGCGACAGGGAGGGAATTCACCCCTCCACTTT
cdr3_aa: CASSSRQGGNSPLHF
clone_size: few
j_call: TRBJ1-6
cdr3_length: 15
d_call: TRBD1
v_call: TRBV5-1

cdr3_nt: TGTGCCAGCAGCCCCCCGGCGGACTACGAGCAGTACTTC
cdr3_aa: CASSPPADYEQYF
clone_size: many
j_call: TRBJ2-7
cdr3_length: 13
d_call: NA
v_call: TRBV28

cdr3_nt: TGCAGTGCTAGTTCCGGGACTAGCGGGGACCAGGATACGCAGTATTTT
cdr3_aa: CSASSGTSGDQDTQYF
clone_size: once
j_call: TRBJ2-3
cdr3_length: 16
d_call: TRBD2
v_call: TRBV20-1

cdr3_nt: TGTGCCAGCAGTTTACGGTGGGGGGGGGCGGCTTCTGGGGCCAACGTCCTGACTTTC
cdr3_aa: CASSLRWGGAASGANVLTF
clone_size: NA
j_call: TRBJ2-6
cdr3_length: 19
d_call: NA
v_call: TRBV28

cdr3_nt: TGTGCCAGCAGCACAGGGACGGTAAACTATGGCTACACCTTC
cdr3_aa: CASSTGTVNYGYTF
clone_size: many
j_call: TRBJ1-2
cdr3_length: 14
d_call: NA
v_call: TRBV5-5

cdr3_nt: TGTGCCAGTATTGGAGGGGGCCCTAACTATGGCTACACCTTC
cdr3_aa: CASIGGGPNYGYTF
clone_size: NA
j_call: TRBJ1-2
cdr3_length: 14
d_call: TRBD1
v_call: TRBV6-5

cdr3_nt: TGCGCCAGCAGCCGTTCGGCGGGGGGGTCCTACGAGCAGTACTTC
cdr3_aa: CASSRSAGGSYEQYF
clone_size: many
j_call: TRBJ2-7
cdr3_length: 15
d_call: TRBD2
v_call: TRBV4-1

cdr3_nt: TGTGCCAGCAGCTCCATCGGGCTAGCGGGAGTAGCGAACACCGGGGAGCTGTTTTTT
cdr3_aa: CASSSIGLAGVANTGELFF
clone_size: NA
j_call: TRBJ2-2
cdr3_length: 19
d_call: TRBD2
v_call: TRBV3-1

cdr3_nt: TGTGCCAGCAGTTTACTCGGGACAGAGCAAGAGACCCAGTACTTC
cdr3_aa: CASSLLGTEQETQYF
clone_size: NA
j_call: TRBJ2-5
cdr3_length: 15
d_call: TRBD1
v_call: TRBV7-2